The 19 T cell receptor beta chains in this list originate from one sample, sequenced in a study of early T cells in non-severe SARS-CoV-2 infection. TCRdb reprocessed the 5' RACE reads via MiXCR and lists one record per CDR3 protein. The sample shows roughly 45,000 distinct CDR3 sequences, roughly 4.5% of them seen only once. The sample comprised whole blood. The receptors were sampled from an adult who was a healthcare worker with PCR-confirmed SARS-CoV-2 infection or an uninfected control (not recorded which).

This chain joins TRBV7-9 and TRBJ1-2; D gene uncertain. Trimming pared 2 bases from V and 0 bases from J, leaving 10 bases between. Germline CDR1 and CDR2: SEHNR and FQNEAQ (reference sequence). The CDR3 contains 15 residues. The CDR3 nucleotides are TGTGCCAGCAGCTTATCCGGGTCCTCTAACTATGGCTACACCTTC. Amino acids: CASSLSGSSNYGYTF.

This clonotype was counted ten times or more. The rearrangement joins TRBV11-2 to TRBJ2-1; 12 nucleotides match TRBD2. Germline-derived CDR1 and CDR2 are SGHAT and FQNNGV. CDR3 size: 17 residues. V trimming: 5 bases; J trimming: 10 bases; junction bases outside the gene matches: 15. CDR3 residues: CASSVGTSGPVGGEQFF. The DNA of the CDR3 is TGTGCCAGCAGCGTTGGGACTAGCGGGCCTGTTGGGGGCGAGCAGTTCTTC.

This chain joins TRBV2 and TRBJ1-4; D call uncertain. Germline assignment: CDR1 SNHLY and CDR2 FYNNEI. V gave up 7 bases and J gave up 1 base, with 7 bases separating them. The CDR3 has 13 amino acids. CDR3 loop: CASTVETNEKLFF. The CDR3, as DNA: TGTGCCAGCACGGTGGAAACTAATGAAAAACTGTTTTTT.

CDR3 sequence reads: CAIGKMEEWNQGGYF. DNA for the CDR3: TGTGCCATCGGAAAAATGGAGGAGTGGAACCAGGGAGGGTACTTC. This chain uses TRBV10-3 with TRBJ2-7, with D perhaps TRBD2 (6 bases). From germline, CDR1 is ENHRY and CDR2 SYGVKD. Trimming took 8 bases from V and 12 from J, leaving 29 bases between them. The CDR3 totals 15 residues.

This clonotype was seen only a few times. The chain links TRBV4-2 to TRBJ2-3; 13 bases fit TRBD2. Germline V gene lookup returns CDR1 LGHNA and CDR2 YNFKEQ. V gave up 1 base and J gave up 4 bases; unmatched junction bases: 14. This CDR3 is 20 amino acids long. The CDR3 loop is CASSQVLAGGPESKADTQYF. The CDR3 DNA follows: TGTGCCAGCAGCCAAGTACTAGCGGGAGGGCCGGAATCCAAGGCAGATACGCAGTATTTT.

This chain connects TRBV4-1 to TRBJ2-7, with 9 positions matching TRBD2. The CDR3 is 18 residues long. The V gene's germline CDR1 is MGHRA and CDR2 YSYEKL. J lost 5 bases, V lost 0 bases, and 14 bases had no gene match. CDR3 DNA sequence: TGCGCCAGCAGCCAAGAGGGGGGGATAGCGGGAGAAATCAACGAGCAGTACTTC. Amino acids: CASSQEGGIAGEINEQYF.

The chain uses TRBV20-1 and TRBJ1-4, with D uncertain. The germline CDR1 and CDR2 sequences are DFQATT and SNEGSKA (reference sequence). The germline V and J ends were trimmed by 2 bases and 8 bases, with 15 bases remaining between them. The CDR3 runs to 14 residues. The CDR3 DNA follows: TGCAGTGCTAGACTAACATCTGGAGGCGAAAAACTGTTTTTT. Encoded protein: CSARLTSGGEKLFF.

Only a few counts were recorded for this clonotype. The chain combines TRBV29-1 with TRBJ1-4; 9 nucleotides align to TRBD1. The germline V gene has CDR1 SQVTM and CDR2 ANQGSEA. The V and J ends lost 7 bases and 7 bases, in that order; junction bases with no gene match: 7. The CDR3 is made up of 13 amino acids. The CDR3 nucleotides read TGCAGCGCCACGGGACAGGGTACTGAAAAACTGTTTTTT. Translating gives CSATGQGTEKLFF.

A few counts support this clonotype. The chain recombines TRBV7-2 with TRBJ2-7; D is unclear. CDR3 length equals 13 residues. Germline assignment: CDR1 SGHTA and CDR2 FQGNSA. V gave up 1 base and J gave up 2 bases, with 6 bases separating them. Here the CDR3 DNA reads TGTGCCAGCAGCTTAGGGGTCACCTACGAGCAGTACTTC. Translation: CASSLGVTYEQYF.

This clonotype was observed at least ten times. The chain joins TRBV10-3 to TRBJ2-3, with a possible D match to TRBD2 (6 bases). Germline V CDR1 and CDR2: ENHRY, SYGVKD. V was trimmed by 6 bases and J by 0 bases, leaving 13 bases between them. The CDR3 runs 15 residues. The CDR3 DNA follows: TGTGCCATCAGCGGGAGTACCTCTAGCACAGATACGCAGTATTTT. Encoded protein: CAISGSTSSTDTQYF.

This clonotype occurred many times. The chain has TRBV12-3 or TRBV12-4 and TRBJ2-3; the D is unclear. The CDR3 runs to 16 residues. V dropped 3 bases and J dropped 4 bases, with 17 bases sitting between them. The CDR3 loop reads CASSFFSPAGADTQYF. The CDR3 bases are TGTGCCAGCAGTTTTTTCTCGCCCGCCGGCGCAGATACGCAGTATTTT.

This clonotype was counted ten times or more. The CDR3 is CSPQGVTEAFF. As DNA, the CDR3 is TGCAGCCCCCAGGGGGTTACTGAAGCTTTCTTT. The J gene is TRBJ1-1, the V gene TRBV29-1; TRBD1 aligns across 7 bases. Germline CDR1 SQVTM, CDR2 ANQGSEA. The CDR3 consists of 11 residues. V lost 8 bases and J lost 5; bases outside the gene matches: 5.

This clonotype was observed at least ten times. The V gene is TRBV5-6, the J gene TRBJ1-1, with D uncertain. Trimming removed 2 bases from V and 0 bases from J, with 11 bases in between. The V gene's germline CDR1 is SGHDT and CDR2 YYEEEE. The CDR3 spans 15 residues. For the CDR3, the DNA is TGTGCCAGCAGCTTTGGACCCGTATTGAACACTGAAGCTTTCTTT. Its protein is CASSFGPVLNTEAFF.

The genes are TRBV24-1 and TRBJ2-3, with D tentatively TRBD2 (6 bases). The CDR3 contains 13 residues. The germline V and J ends were trimmed by 9 bases and 6 bases, with 15 bases remaining between them. CDR1 and CDR2 from the germline V gene are KGHDR and SFDVKD. The CDR3 is CATGVGGFDTQYF. The CDR3 bases are TGTGCCACCGGGGTCGGAGGGTTTGATACGCAGTATTTT.

The table lists this clonotype with many counts. This chain joins TRBV7-6 and TRBJ2-3, with TRBD1 matching over 7 bases. Germline lookup yields CDR1 SGHVS and CDR2 FNYEAQ. This CDR3 spans 15 amino acids. Trimming removed 5 bases from V and 2 bases from J; junction bases left unmatched: 7. The DNA of the CDR3 is TGTGCCAGCAGCCCGTTGGGACAGATCACAGATACGCAGTATTTT. This translates into CASSPLGQITDTQYF. The full variable domain, in which reference TRBV7-6 and TRBJ2-3 provide the parts outside the CDR3, is GAGVSQSPRYKVTKRGQDVALRCDPISGHVSLYWYRQALGQGPEFLTYFNYEAQQDKSGLPNDRFSAERPEGSISTLTIQRTEQRDSAMYRCASSPLGQITDTQYFGPGTRLTVL.

This clonotype was seen many times. The chain links TRBV23-1 to TRBJ2-2; possible D gene TRBD1, 6 bases. TRBV23-1 is sorted into the ORF group, with uncertain function. The CDR3 contains 18 residues. V was trimmed by 4 bases and J by 4 bases, leaving 22 bases between them. The CDR3 bases are TGCGCCAGCAGTCCGATAACGAAACAGGGTCCTGGCACCGGGGAGCTGTTTTTT. Translation: CASSPITKQGPGTGELFF.

This clonotype has ten or more counts. The genes are TRBV5-6 and TRBJ2-7; TRBD1 matches 12 bases. Germline V lookup: CDR1 SGHDT, CDR2 YYEEEE. J lost 1 base, V lost 3 bases, and 11 bases had no gene match. The CDR3 is 18 amino acids. The CDR3 region is CASSSGTGGPILSYEQYF. DNA of the CDR3: TGTGCCAGCAGCTCCGGGACAGGGGGCCCAATCCTATCCTACGAGCAGTACTTC.

The genes are TRBV7-2 and TRBJ2-7; D not resolved. Trimming shortened V by 2 bases and J by 2 bases, and 10 bases separated the two germline ends. The germline V gene has CDR1 SGHTA and CDR2 FQGNSA. The CDR3 covers 14 residues. Written as DNA, the CDR3 is TGTGCCAGCAGCTTATTCCCCGGGCCCTACGAGCAGTACTTC. Protein: CASSLFPGPYEQYF.

This clonotype was detected many times. The rearrangement joins TRBV14 to TRBJ1-1; D is unclear. V lost 4 bases to trimming and J lost 3 bases, with 9 bases between them. This CDR3 region has 13 residues. Germline V gene lookup returns CDR1 SGHDN and CDR2 FVKESK. The CDR3 nucleotides read TGTGCCAGCAGCCCCCGGAGTGACACTGAAGCTTTCTTT. Its protein product is CASSPRSDTEAFF. Together with reference TRBV14 and TRBJ1-1, the CDR3 gives the full variable domain: EAGVTQFPSHSVIEKGQTVTLRCDPISGHDNLYWYRRVMGKEIKFLLHFVKESKQDESGMPNNRFLAERTGGTYSTLKVQPAELEDSGVYFCASSPRSDTEAFFGQGTRLTVV.